The clone carrying this T cell receptor beta chain was counted a few times. The data were obtained in a study of patients and donors after allogeneic stem cell transplantation. Each CDR3 protein gets one entry after TCRdb re-called the RT-PCR reads with MiXCR. The sample gives tens of thousands of distinct CDR3 sequences, about 30% of which show up once; more than 20% is in the top ten. Germline CDR1 reads ENHRY; CDR2 reads SYGVKD. The V and J ends lost 11 bases and 8 bases respectively, with 15 bases between them. The CDR3 sequence is 12 residues long. This sequence joins TRBV10-3 and TRBJ1-4, with a possible D match to TRBD1 (5 bases). The sequence was obtained from a human donor who was either an allogeneic HSCT recipient or a stem cell or donor lymphocyte infusion donor (not recorded which). It is not recorded whose cells these are; they may come from a transplant donor. The sequenced sample consisted of blood, either unsorted or a sorted T cell fraction (not recorded which). CDR3 coding DNA: TGTGCCGCGGGACTGCTTAGCGAAAAACTGTTTTTT. Translating it yields CAAGLLSEKLFF.